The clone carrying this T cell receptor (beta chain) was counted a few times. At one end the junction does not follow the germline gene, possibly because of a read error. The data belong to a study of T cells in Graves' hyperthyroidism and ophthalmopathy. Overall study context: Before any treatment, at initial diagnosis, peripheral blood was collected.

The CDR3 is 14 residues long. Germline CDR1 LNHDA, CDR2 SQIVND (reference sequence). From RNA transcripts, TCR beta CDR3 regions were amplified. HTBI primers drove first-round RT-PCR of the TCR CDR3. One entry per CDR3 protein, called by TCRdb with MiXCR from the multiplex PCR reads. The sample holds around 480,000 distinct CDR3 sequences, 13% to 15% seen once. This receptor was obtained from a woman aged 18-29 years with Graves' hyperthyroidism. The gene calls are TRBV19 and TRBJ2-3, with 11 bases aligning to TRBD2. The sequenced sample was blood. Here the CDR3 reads CASRIAGGTDTQYF. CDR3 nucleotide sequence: TGTGCCAGTAGAATAGCGGGAGGGACAGATACGCAGTATTTT.